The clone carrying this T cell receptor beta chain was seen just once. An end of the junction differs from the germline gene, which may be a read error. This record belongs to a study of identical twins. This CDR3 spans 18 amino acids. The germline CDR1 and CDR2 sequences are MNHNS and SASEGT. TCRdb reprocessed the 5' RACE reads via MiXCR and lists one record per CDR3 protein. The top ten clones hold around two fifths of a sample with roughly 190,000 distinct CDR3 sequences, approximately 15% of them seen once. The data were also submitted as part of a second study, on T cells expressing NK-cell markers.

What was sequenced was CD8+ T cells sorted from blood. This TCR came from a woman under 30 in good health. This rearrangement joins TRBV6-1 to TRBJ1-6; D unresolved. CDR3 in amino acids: CASSVSSGFSSYNSPFHF. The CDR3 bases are TGTGCCAGCAGTGTATCGTCCGGTTTCAGCTCCTATAATTCACCCTTCCACTTT.